The rows below give T cell receptor beta chains drawn from one sample of a study of blood T cell repertoires in COVID-19. The data were produced by immunoSEQ multiplex PCR, yet TCRdb's version contains in-frame clones alone and is incomplete. Of 200,000 or so clones listed, about 80% were seen once; the top ten hold 1.3%. The sample was PBMCs or T cells enriched from blood (not recorded which). Every receptor here comes from a woman aged 40 to 49 with acute COVID-19. The CDR3 runs from the conserved cysteine through the conserved F or W. A D gene is named only where the DNA matches it firmly. Clone size is given for some rows only: seen once, a few or many times, or a class if the clone is expanded.

CDR3 length: 17; clone size: -; J gene: TRBJ2-3; V gene: TRBV5-4; D gene: TRBD2; CDR3 protein: CASSITKTSENTDTQYF; CDR3 DNA: TGTGCCAGCAGCATTACAAAGACTAGCGAAAACACAGATACGCAGTATTTT
CDR3 length: 17; clone size: -; J gene: TRBJ2-1; V gene: TRBV11-2; D gene: TRBD2; CDR3 protein: CASSLGPLIAGVNEQFF; CDR3 DNA: TGTGCCAGCAGCTTAGGCCCACTTATAGCGGGAGTTAATGAGCAGTTCTTC
CDR3 length: 15; clone size: -; J gene: TRBJ2-1; V gene: TRBV10-2; D gene: TRBD2; CDR3 protein: CASKAGLASYNEQFF; CDR3 DNA: TGCGCCAGCAAGGCGGGACTAGCCTCCTACAATGAGCAGTTCTTC
CDR3 length: 15; clone size: once; J gene: TRBJ2-1; V gene: TRBV7-2; D gene: -; CDR3 protein: CASSPGTLPGEEQFF; CDR3 DNA: TGTGCCAGCAGCCCCGGGACTCTGCCCGGGGAAGAGCAGTTCTTC
CDR3 length: 17; clone size: -; J gene: TRBJ1-6; V gene: TRBV4-1; D gene: -; CDR3 protein: CASSQGVAGDYNSPLHF; CDR3 DNA: TGCGCCAGCAGCCAAGGGGTGGCAGGCGACTATAATTCACCCCTCCACTTT
CDR3 length: 11; clone size: -; J gene: TRBJ2-1; V gene: TRBV30; D gene: -; CDR3 protein: CAAGEGHEQFF; CDR3 DNA: TGTGCCGCAGGGGAGGGGCATGAGCAGTTCTTC
CDR3 length: 12; clone size: -; J gene: TRBJ1-5; V gene: TRBV12-3/TRBV12-4; D gene: -; CDR3 protein: CASGEAGGQGHF; CDR3 DNA: TGTGCCAGCGGGGAAGCGGGGGGCCAAGGGCATTTT
CDR3 length: 11; clone size: -; J gene: TRBJ2-7; V gene: TRBV5-1; D gene: -; CDR3 protein: CASSQDSEQYF; CDR3 DNA: TGCGCCAGCAGCCAGGACAGTGAGCAGTACTTC
CDR3 length: 15; clone size: -; J gene: TRBJ2-1; V gene: TRBV3-1/TRBV3-2; D gene: TRBD2; CDR3 protein: CASSRSAGGNIEQFF; CDR3 DNA: TGTGCCAGCAGCCGGTCGGCGGGGGGCAATATTGAGCAGTTCTTC
CDR3 length: 15; clone size: -; J gene: TRBJ1-1; V gene: TRBV6-5; D gene: TRBD1; CDR3 protein: CASRPRQGAVTEAFF; CDR3 DNA: TGTGCCAGCAGGCCTAGACAGGGGGCTGTAACTGAAGCTTTCTTT
CDR3 length: 16; clone size: many; J gene: TRBJ1-4; V gene: TRBV5-1; D gene: TRBD1; CDR3 protein: CASSLDGGQLNEKLFF; CDR3 DNA: TGCGCCAGCAGCTTGGATGGGGGACAGCTTAATGAAAAACTGTTTTTT
CDR3 length: 14; clone size: once; J gene: TRBJ1-2; V gene: TRBV27; D gene: -; CDR3 protein: CASSPRLLGLGYTF; CDR3 DNA: TGTGCCAGCAGTCCCCGACTTCTCGGTTTGGGCTACACCTTC
CDR3 length: 15; clone size: -; J gene: TRBJ1-5; V gene: TRBV10-2; D gene: -; CDR3 protein: CASSESGGGNQPQHF; CDR3 DNA: TGCGCCAGCAGTGAGTCGGGCGGGGGCAATCAGCCCCAGCATTTT
CDR3 length: 16; clone size: -; J gene: TRBJ2-2; V gene: TRBV30; D gene: TRBD2; CDR3 protein: CAWSVLSGGVPGELFF; CDR3 DNA: TGTGCCTGGAGTGTACTAAGCGGGGGGGTGCCCGGGGAGCTGTTTTTT
CDR3 length: 16; clone size: -; J gene: TRBJ1-1; V gene: TRBV4-2; D gene: TRBD1; CDR3 protein: CASSQDLGQRNTEAFF; CDR3 DNA: TGTGCCAGCAGCCAAGATTTGGGACAGAGGAACACTGAAGCTTTCTTT
CDR3 length: 18; clone size: -; J gene: TRBJ2-5; V gene: TRBV30; D gene: TRBD2; CDR3 protein: CAWSVRGTSGGYQETQYF; CDR3 DNA: TGTGCCTGGAGTGTACGTGGGACTAGCGGGGGGTACCAAGAGACCCAGTACTTC
CDR3 length: 14; clone size: -; J gene: TRBJ1-1; V gene: TRBV4-1; D gene: -; CDR3 protein: CASSQDLRGTEAFF; CDR3 DNA: TGCGCCAGCAGCCAAGATCTACGGGGCACTGAAGCTTTCTTT
CDR3 length: 15; clone size: -; J gene: TRBJ2-7; V gene: TRBV11-3; D gene: TRBD1; CDR3 protein: CASSAGTGYSYEQYF; CDR3 DNA: TGTGCCAGCAGCGCAGGGACAGGGTACTCCTACGAGCAGTACTTC
CDR3 length: 14; clone size: -; J gene: TRBJ2-1; V gene: TRBV11-2; D gene: TRBD2; CDR3 protein: CASSFGRTYNEQFF; CDR3 DNA: TGTGCCAGCAGCTTCGGGAGGACCTACAATGAGCAGTTCTTC
CDR3 length: 15; clone size: -; J gene: TRBJ2-7; V gene: TRBV5-4; D gene: TRBD1; CDR3 protein: CASSLGGRAGGEQYF; CDR3 DNA: TGTGCCAGCAGCTTGGGGGGCCGTGCAGGGGGCGAGCAGTACTTC
CDR3 length: 14; clone size: few; J gene: TRBJ1-4; V gene: TRBV2; D gene: TRBD1; CDR3 protein: CASKEDRAGEKLFF; CDR3 DNA: TGTGCCAGTAAAGAGGACAGGGCAGGGGAAAAACTGTTTTTT
CDR3 length: 15; clone size: -; J gene: TRBJ1-6; V gene: TRBV27; D gene: -; CDR3 protein: CASSVTGTPDSPLHF; CDR3 DNA: TGTGCCAGCAGTGTAACCGGGACACCCGATTCACCCCTCCACTTT